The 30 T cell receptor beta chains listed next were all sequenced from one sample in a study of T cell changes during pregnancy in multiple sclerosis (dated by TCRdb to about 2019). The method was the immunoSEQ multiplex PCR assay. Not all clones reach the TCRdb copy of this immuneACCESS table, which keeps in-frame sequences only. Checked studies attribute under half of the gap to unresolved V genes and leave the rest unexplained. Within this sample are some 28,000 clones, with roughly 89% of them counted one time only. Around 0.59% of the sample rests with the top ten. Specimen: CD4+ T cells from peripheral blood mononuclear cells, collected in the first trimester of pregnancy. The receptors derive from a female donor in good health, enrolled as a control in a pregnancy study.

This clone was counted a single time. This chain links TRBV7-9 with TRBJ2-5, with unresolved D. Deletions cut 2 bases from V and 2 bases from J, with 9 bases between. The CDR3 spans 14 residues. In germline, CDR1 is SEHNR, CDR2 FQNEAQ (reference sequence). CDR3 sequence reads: CASSLNLLQETQYF. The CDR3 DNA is TGTGCCAGCAGCTTAAATCTATTGCAAGAGACCCAGTACTTC.

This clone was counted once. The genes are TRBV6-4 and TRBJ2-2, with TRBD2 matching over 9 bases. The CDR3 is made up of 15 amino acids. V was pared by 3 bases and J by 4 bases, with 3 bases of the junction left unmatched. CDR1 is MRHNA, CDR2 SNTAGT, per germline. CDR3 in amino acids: CASSELAGSTGELFF. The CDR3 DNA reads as TGTGCCAGCAGTGAGCTAGCGGGAAGCACCGGGGAGCTGTTTTTT.

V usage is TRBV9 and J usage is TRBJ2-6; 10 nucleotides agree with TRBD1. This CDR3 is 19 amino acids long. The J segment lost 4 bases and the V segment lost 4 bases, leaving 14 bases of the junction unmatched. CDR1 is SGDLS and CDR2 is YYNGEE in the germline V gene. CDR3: CASSPAGTGEDSGANVLTF. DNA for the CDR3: TGTGCCAGCAGCCCGGCCGGGACAGGGGAAGATTCCGGGGCCAACGTCCTGACTTTC.

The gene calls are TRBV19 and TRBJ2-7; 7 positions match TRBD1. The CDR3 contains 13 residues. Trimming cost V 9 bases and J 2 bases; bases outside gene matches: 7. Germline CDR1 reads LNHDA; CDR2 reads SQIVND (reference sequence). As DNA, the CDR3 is TGTGCCAGCAGACAGGGAAATGCCTACGAGCAGTACTTC. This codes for CASRQGNAYEQYF. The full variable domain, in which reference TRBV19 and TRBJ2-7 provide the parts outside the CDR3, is DGGITQSPKYLFRKEGQNVTLSCEQNLNHDAMYWYRQDPGQGLRLIYYSQIVNDFQKGDIAEGYSVSREKKESFPLTVTSAQKNPTAFYLCASRQGNAYEQYFGPGTRLTVT.

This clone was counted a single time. Here the CDR3 DNA reads TGTGCCAGCAGTATTAGCGGGAGGAACTACAATGAGCAGTTCTTC. This sequence encodes CASSISGRNYNEQFF. This chain links TRBV28 with TRBJ2-1, with TRBD2 identical over 10 bases. The CDR3 length is 15 residues. V lost 5 bases and J lost 3; bases outside the gene matches: 4. In germline, CDR1 is MDHEN, CDR2 SYDVKM. Based on the CDR3 plus reference TRBV28 and TRBJ2-1, the full variable domain is DVKVTQSSRYLVKRTGEKVFLECVQDMDHENMFWYRQDPGLGLRLIYFSYDVKMKEKGDIPEGYSVSREKKERFSLILESASTNQTSMYLCASSISGRNYNEQFFGPGTRLTVL.

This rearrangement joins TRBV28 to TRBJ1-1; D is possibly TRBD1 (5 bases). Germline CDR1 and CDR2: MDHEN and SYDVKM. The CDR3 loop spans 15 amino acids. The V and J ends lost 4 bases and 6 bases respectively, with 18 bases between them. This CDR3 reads CASSSPATGRSEAFF. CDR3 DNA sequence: TGTGCCAGCAGTTCGCCTGCTACAGGTCGGTCTGAAGCTTTCTTT. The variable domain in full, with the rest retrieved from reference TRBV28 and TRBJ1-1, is DVKVTQSSRYLVKRTGEKVFLECVQDMDHENMFWYRQDPGLGLRLIYFSYDVKMKEKGDIPEGYSVSREKKERFSLILESASTNQTSMYLCASSSPATGRSEAFFGQGTRLTVV.

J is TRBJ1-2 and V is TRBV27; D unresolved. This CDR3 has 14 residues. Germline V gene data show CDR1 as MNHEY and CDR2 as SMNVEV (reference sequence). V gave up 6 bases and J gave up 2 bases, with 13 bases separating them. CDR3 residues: CASRDLAANYGYTF. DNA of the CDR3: TGTGCCAGCAGAGATTTGGCGGCAAACTATGGCTACACCTTC.

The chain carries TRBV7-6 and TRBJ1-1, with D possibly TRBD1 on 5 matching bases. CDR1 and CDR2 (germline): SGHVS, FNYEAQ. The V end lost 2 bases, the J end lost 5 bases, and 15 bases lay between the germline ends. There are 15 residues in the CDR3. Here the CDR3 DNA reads TGTGCCAGCAGCTTACCGCGGGGGGGTCCTACTGAAGCTTTCTTT. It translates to CASSLPRGGPTEAFF.

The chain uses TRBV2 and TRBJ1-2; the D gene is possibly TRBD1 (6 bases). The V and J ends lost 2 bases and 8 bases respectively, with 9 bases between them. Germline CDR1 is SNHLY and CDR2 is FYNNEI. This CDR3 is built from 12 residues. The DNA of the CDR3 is TGTGCCAGCAGTGAACCGGGGGGCGGCTACACCTTC. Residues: CASSEPGGGYTF.

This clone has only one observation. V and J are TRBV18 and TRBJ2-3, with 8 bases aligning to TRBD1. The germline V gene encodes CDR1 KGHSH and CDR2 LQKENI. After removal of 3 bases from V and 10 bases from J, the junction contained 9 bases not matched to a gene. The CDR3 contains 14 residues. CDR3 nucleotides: TGTGCCAGCTCACCTCGACAGGGGTCCCTGGCGCAGTATTTT. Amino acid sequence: CASSPRQGSLAQYF. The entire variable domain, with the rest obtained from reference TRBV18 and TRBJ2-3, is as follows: NAGVMQNPRHLVRRRGQEARLRCSPMKGHSHVYWYRQLPEEGLKFMVYLQKENIIDESGMPKERFSAEFPKEGPSILRIQQVVRGDSAAYFCASSPRQGSLAQYFGPGTRLTVL.

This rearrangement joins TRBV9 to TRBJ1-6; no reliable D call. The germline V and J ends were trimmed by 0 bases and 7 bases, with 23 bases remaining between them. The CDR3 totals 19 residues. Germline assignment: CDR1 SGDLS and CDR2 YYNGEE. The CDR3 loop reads CASSVGLRKGTAENSPLHF. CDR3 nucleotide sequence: TGTGCCAGCAGCGTAGGACTACGTAAGGGAACGGCTGAAAATTCACCCCTCCACTTT.

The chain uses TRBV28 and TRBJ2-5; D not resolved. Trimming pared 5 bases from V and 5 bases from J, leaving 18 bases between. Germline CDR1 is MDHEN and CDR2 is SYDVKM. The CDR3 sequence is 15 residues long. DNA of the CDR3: TGTGCCAGCAGTCCGACCCGTCCCGACGGGGAGACCCAGTACTTC. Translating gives CASSPTRPDGETQYF.

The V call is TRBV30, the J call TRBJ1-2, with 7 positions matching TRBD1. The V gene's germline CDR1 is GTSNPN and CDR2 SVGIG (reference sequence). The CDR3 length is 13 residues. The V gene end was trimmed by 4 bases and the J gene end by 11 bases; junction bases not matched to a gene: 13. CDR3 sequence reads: CAWKGQSRGIYTF. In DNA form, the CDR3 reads TGTGCCTGGAAGGGACAGTCGAGGGGAATATACACCTTC.

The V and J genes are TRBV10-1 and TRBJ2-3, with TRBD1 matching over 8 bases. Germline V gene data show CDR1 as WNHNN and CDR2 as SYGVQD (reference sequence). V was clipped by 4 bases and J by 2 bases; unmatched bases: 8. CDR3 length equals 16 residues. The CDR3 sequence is CASSGDRLGDTDTQYF. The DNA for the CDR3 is TGCGCCAGCAGTGGGGACAGGTTAGGGGACACAGATACGCAGTATTTT.

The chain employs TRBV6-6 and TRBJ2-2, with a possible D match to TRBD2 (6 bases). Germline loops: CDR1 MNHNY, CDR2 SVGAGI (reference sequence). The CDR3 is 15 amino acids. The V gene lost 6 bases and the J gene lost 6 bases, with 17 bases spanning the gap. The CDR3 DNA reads TGTGCCAGCAGCGAAACCGTAGCGGAACCCGGGGAGCTGTTTTTT. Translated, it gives CASSETVAEPGELFF.

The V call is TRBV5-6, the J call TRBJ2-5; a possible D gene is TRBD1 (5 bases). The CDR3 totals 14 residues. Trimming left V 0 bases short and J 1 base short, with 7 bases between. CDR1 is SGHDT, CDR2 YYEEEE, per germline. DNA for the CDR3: TGTGCCAGCAGCTTGGAAGGGGTCCAAGAGACCCAGTACTTC. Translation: CASSLEGVQETQYF. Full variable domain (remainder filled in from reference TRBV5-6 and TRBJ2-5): DAGVTQSPTHLIKTRGQQVTLRCSPKSGHDTVSWYQQALGQGPQFIFQYYEEEERQRGNFPDRFSGHQFPNYSSELNVNALLLGDSALYLCASSLEGVQETQYFGPGTRLLVL.

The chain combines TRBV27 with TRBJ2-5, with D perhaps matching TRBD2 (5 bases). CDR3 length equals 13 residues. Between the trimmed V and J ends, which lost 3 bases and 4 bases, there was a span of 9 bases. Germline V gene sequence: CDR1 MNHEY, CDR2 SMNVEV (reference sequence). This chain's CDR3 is CASSFRGRETQYF. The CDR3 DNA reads TGTGCCAGCAGTTTCCGGGGAAGAGAGACCCAGTACTTC.

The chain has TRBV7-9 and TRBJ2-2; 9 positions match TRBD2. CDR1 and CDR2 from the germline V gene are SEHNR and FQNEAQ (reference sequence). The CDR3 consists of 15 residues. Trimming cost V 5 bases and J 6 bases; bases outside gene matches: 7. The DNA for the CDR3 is TGTGCCAGCAGCCCGATAGCGGGAGAATCCGGGGAGCTGTTTTTT. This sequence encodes CASSPIAGESGELFF.

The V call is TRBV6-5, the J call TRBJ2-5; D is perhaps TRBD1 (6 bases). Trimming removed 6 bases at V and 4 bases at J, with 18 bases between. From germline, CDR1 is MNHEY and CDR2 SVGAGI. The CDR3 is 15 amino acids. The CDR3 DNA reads TGTGCCAGCAGACCCGCCGTCAGGGGCGGAGAGACCCAGTACTTC. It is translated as CASRPAVRGGETQYF.

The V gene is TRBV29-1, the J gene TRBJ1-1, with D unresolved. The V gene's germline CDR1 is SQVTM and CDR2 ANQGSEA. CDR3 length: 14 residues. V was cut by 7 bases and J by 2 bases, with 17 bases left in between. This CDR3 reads CSAGPGRGNTEAFF. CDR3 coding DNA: TGCAGCGCCGGACCTGGGCGGGGAAACACTGAAGCTTTCTTT.

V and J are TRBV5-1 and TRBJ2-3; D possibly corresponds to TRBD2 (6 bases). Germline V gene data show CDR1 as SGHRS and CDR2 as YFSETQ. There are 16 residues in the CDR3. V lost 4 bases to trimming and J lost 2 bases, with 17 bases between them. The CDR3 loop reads CASSPGVDLPTDTQYF. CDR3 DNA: TGCGCCAGCAGCCCGGGGGTAGACCTCCCCACAGATACGCAGTATTTT.

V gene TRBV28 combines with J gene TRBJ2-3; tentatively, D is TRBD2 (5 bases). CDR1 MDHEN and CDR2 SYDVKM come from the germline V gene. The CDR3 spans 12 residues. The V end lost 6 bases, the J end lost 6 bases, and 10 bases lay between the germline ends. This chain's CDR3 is CASSPRGDTQYF. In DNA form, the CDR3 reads TGTGCCAGCAGCCCCCGAGGGGATACGCAGTATTTT.

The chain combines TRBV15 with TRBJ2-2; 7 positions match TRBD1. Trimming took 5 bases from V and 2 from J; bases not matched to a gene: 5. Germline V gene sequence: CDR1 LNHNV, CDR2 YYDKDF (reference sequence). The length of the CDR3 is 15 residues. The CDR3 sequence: CATSPRTGNTGELFF. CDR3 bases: TGTGCCACCAGCCCGCGGACAGGCAACACCGGGGAGCTGTTTTTT.

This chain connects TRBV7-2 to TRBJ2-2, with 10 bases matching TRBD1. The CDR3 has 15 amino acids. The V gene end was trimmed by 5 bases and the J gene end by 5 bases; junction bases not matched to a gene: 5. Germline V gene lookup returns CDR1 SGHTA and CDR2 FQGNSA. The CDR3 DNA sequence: TGTGCCAGCAGCCGACAGGGGGCTTCGACCGGGGAGCTGTTTTTT. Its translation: CASSRQGASTGELFF.

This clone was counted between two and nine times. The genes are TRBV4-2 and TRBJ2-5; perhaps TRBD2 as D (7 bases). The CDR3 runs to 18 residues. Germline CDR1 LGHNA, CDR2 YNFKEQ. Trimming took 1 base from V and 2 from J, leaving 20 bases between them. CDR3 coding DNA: TGTGCCAGCAGCCAAGTGGGGGGCACTAGCGTAGGACAAGAGACCCAGTACTTC. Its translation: CASSQVGGTSVGQETQYF.

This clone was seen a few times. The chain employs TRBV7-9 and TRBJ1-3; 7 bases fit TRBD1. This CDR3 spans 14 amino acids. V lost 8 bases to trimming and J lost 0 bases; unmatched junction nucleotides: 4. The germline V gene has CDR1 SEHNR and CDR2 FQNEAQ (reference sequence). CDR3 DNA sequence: TGTGCCAGCGGGGACAGTACCTCTGGAAACACCATATATTTT. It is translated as CASGDSTSGNTIYF.

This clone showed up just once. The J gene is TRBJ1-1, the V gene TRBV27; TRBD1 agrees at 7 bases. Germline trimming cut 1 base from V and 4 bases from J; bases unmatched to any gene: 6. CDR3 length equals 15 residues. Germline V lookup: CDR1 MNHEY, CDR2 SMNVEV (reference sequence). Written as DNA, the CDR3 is TGTGCCAGCAGTTTATGGGGCGCAGGGGGCACTGAAGCTTTCTTT. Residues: CASSLWGAGGTEAFF.

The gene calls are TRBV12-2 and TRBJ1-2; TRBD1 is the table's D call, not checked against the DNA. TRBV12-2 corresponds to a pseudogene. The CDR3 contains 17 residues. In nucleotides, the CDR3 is TGTGCAAGTCGCTGCCCCACCACACACAAATCTAACTATGGCTACACCTTC. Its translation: CASRCPTTHKSNYGYTF.

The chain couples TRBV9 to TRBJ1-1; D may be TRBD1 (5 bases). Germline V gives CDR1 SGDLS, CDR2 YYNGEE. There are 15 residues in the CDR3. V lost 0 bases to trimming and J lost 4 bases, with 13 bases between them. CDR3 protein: CASSVGTGVGTEAFF. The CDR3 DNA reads TGTGCCAGCAGCGTAGGAACGGGGGTTGGCACTGAAGCTTTCTTT.

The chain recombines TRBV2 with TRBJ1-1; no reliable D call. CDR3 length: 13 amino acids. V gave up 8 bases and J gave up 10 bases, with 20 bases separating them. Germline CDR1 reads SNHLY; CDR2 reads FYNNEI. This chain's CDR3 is CASESGFSAGAFF. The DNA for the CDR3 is TGTGCCAGCGAATCAGGTTTTTCCGCTGGAGCTTTCTTT. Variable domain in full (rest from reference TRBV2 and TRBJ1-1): EPEVTQTPSHQVTQMGQEVILRCVPISNHLYFYWYRQILGQKVEFLVSFYNNEISEKSEIFDDQFSVERPDGSNFTLKIRSTKLEDSAMYFCASESGFSAGAFFGQGTRLTVV.